The clone carrying this T cell receptor (beta chain) was observed a few times. The data were taken from a study of control samples from healthy donors and cancer patients. This table comes from immunoSEQ multiplex PCR, and its TCRdb copy is limited to in-frame clones, with some not included. The sample lists about 51,000 clones, roughly nine tenths occurring once. CDR1 is DFQATT, CDR2 SNEGSKA, per germline (reference sequence). Trimming took off 3 bases at V and 7 bases at J, with 12 bases between the two ends. The CDR3 extends over 12 amino acids. The sequencing sample was made of PBMCs. The chain uses TRBV20-1 and TRBJ2-5; D unclear. This sequence originates from a man aged 35-49 years with colorectal cancer. The CDR3 region has the DNA TGCAGTGCTAGTCCACAGTGGGGGACCCAGTACTTC. It encodes CSASPQWGTQYF.